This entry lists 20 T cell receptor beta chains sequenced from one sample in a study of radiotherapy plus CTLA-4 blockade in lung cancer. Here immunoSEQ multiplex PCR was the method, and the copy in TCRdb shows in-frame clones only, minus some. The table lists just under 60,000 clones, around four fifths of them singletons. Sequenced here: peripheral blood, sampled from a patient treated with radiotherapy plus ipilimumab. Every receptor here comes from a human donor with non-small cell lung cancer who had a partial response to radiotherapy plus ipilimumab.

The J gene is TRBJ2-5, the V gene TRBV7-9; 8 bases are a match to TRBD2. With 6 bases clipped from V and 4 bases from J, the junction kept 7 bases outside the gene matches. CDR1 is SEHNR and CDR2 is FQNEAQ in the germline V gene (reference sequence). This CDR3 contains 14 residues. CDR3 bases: TGTGCCAGCAGTACCTCGGGGGGGCCAGAGACCCAGTACTTC. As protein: CASSTSGGPETQYF.

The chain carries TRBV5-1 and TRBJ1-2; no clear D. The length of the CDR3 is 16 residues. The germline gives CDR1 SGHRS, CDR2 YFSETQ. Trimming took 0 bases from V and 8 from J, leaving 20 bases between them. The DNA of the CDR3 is TGCGCCAGCAGCTTGGAGACCGTGCAGGCATCGGGGGGCTACACCTTC. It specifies CASSLETVQASGGYTF.

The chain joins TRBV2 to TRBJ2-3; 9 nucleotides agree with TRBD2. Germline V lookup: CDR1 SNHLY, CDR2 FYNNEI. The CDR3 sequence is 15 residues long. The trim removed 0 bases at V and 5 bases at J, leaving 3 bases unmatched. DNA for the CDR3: TGTGCCAGCAGTGAAGCGCCACTAGCGGGAGATACGCAGTATTTT. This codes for CASSEAPLAGDTQYF.

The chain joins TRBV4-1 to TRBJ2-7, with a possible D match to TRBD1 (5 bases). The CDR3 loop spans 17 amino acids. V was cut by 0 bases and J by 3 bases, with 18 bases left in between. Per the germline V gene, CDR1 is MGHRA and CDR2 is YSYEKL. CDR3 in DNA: TGCGCCAGCAGCCAAGATCTCCAGGGCAGTTGGGGCTACGAGCAGTACTTC. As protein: CASSQDLQGSWGYEQYF.

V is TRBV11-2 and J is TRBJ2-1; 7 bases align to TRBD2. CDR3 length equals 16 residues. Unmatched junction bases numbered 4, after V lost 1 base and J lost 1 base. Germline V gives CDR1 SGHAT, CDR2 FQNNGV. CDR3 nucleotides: TGTGCCAGCAGCTTAGGATCGGGGGGTTCCTACAATGAGCAGTTCTTC. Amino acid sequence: CASSLGSGGSYNEQFF.

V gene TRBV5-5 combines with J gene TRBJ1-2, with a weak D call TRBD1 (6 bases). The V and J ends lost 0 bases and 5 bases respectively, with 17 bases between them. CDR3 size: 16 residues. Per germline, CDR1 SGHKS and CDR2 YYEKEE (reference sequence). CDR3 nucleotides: TGTGCCAGCAGCTTGGACAGTGGGGGCGCGAGGTATGGCTACACCTTC. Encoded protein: CASSLDSGGARYGYTF. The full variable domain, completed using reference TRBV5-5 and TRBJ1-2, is DAGVTQSPTHLIKTRGQQVTLRCSPISGHKSVSWYQQVLGQGPQFIFQYYEKEERGRGNFPDRFSARQFPNYSSELNVNALLLGDSALYLCASSLDSGGARYGYTFGSGTRLTVV.

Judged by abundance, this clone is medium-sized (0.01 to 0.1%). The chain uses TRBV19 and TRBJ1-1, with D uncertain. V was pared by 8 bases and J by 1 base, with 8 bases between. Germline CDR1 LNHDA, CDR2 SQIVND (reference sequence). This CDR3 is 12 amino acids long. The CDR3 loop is CASSGENTEAFF. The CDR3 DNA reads TGTGCCAGTTCCGGGGAGAACACTGAAGCTTTCTTT.

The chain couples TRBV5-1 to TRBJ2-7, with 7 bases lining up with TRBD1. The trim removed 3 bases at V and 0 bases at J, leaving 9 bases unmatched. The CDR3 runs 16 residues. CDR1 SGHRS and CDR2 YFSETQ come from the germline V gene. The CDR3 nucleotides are TGCGCCAGCAGCTCCAACAGACAGGGCGGCTCCTACGAGCAGTACTTC. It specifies CASSSNRQGGSYEQYF. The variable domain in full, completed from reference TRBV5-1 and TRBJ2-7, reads KAGVTQTPRYLIKTRGQQVTLSCSPISGHRSVSWYQQTPGQGLQFLFEYFSETQRNKGNFPGRFSGRQFSNSRSEMNVSTLELGDSALYLCASSSNRQGGSYEQYFGPGTRLTVT.

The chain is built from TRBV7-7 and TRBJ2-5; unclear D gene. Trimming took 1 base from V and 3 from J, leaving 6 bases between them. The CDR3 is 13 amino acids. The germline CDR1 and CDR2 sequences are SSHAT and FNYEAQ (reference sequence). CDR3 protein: CASSLGAEETQYF. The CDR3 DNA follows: TGTGCCAGCAGCTTAGGGGCAGAAGAGACCCAGTACTTC.

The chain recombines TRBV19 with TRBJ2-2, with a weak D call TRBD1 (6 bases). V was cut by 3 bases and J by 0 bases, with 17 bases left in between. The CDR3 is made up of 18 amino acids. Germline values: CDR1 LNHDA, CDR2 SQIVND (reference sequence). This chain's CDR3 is CASSITPRQAPNTGELFF. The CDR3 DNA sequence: TGTGCCAGTAGTATCACGCCCCGACAGGCGCCGAACACCGGGGAGCTGTTTTTT.

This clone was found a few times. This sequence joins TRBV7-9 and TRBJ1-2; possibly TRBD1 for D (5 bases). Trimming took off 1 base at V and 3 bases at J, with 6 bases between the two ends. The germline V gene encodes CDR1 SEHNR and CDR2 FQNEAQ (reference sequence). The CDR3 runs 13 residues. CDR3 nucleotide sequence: TGTGCCAGCAGCTTAGGGGGGGACTATGGCTACACCTTC. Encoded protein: CASSLGGDYGYTF.

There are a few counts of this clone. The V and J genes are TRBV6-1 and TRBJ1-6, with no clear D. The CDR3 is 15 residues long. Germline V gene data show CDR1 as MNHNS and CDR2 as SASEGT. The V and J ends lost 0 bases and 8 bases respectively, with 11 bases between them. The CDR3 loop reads CASSEADRGDSPLHF. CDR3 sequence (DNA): TGTGCCAGCAGTGAAGCGGACCGCGGGGATTCACCCCTCCACTTT.

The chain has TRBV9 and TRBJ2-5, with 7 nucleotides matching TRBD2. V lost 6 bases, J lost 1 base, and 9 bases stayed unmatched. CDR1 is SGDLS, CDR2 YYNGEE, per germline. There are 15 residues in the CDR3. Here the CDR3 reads CASTPGRVLQETQYF. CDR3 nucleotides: TGTGCCAGCACCCCAGGGAGGGTTCTCCAAGAGACCCAGTACTTC. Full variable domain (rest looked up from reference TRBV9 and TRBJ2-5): DSGVTQTPKHLITATGQRVTLRCSPRSGDLSVYWYQQSLDQGLQFLIQYYNGEERAKGNILERFSAQQFPDLHSELNLSSLELGDSALYFCASTPGRVLQETQYFGPGTRLLVL.

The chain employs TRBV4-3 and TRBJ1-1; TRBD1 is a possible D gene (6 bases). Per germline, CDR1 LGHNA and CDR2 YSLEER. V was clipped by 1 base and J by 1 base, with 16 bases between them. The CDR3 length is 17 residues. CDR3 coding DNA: TGCGCCAGCAGCCAAGGAGATCGCAGGGGATCGAACACTGAAGCTTTCTTT. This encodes CASSQGDRRGSNTEAFF.

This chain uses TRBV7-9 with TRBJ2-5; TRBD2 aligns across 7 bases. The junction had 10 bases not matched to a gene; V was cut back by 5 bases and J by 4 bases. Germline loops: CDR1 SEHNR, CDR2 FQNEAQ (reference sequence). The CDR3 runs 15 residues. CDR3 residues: CASSPPVGGIETQYF. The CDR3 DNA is TGTGCCAGCAGCCCCCCCGTCGGGGGGATAGAGACCCAGTACTTC.

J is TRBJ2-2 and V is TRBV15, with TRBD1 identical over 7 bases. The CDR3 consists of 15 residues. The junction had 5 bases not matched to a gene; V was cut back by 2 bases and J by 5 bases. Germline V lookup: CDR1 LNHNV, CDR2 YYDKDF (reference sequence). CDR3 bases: TGTGCCACCAGCAGACCGACAGGGCAGACCGGGGAGCTGTTTTTT. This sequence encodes CATSRPTGQTGELFF.

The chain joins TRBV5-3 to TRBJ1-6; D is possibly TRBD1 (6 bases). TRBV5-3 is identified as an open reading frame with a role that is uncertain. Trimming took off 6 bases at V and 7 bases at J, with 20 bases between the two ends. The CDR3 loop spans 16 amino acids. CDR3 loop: CARKSTGQGPNSPLHF. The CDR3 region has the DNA TGTGCCAGAAAATCGACGGGCCAGGGGCCGAATTCACCCCTCCACTTT.

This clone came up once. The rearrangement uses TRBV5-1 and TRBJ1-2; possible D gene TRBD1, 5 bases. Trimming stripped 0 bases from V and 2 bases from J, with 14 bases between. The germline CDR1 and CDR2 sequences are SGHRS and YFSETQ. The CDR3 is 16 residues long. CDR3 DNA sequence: TGCGCCAGCAGCTTGGCCATTCGACAGACCAACTATGGCTACACCTTC. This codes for CASSLAIRQTNYGYTF.

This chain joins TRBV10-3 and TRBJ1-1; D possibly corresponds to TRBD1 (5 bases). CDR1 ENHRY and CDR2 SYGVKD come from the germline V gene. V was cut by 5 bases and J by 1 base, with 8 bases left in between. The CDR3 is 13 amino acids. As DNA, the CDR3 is TGTGCCATCAGTTCACAGGAGAACACTGAAGCTTTCTTT. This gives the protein CAISSQENTEAFF.

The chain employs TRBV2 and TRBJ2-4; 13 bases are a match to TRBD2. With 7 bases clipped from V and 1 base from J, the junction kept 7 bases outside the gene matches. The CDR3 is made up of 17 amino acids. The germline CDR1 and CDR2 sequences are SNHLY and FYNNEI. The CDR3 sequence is CASKGLAGDGAKNIQYF. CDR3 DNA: TGTGCCAGCAAAGGACTAGCGGGGGACGGGGCCAAAAACATTCAGTACTTC.